Here is one T cell receptor (beta chain) with its context. This sample was included in a study of blood T cell repertoires in COVID-19. As for the study in general: The study drew acute and convalescent COVID-19 samples from the United States, Italy and Spain.

The CDR3 runs to 13 residues. Germline CDR1 SNHLY, CDR2 FYNNEI. V dropped 8 bases and J dropped 2; count of bases not matched to a gene: 3. As handled by the study authors: Reference gene primer amplification gave nucleated cell count estimates. Generated by immunoSEQ multiplex PCR, the TCRdb table keeps only in-frame clones and is missing some. V and J calls and clone size follow that table, whereas D and trimming were derived from the DNA. Found here are fewer than 200,000 clones, about four fifths of them singletons; the top ten hold 15% to 20%. This clonotype originated in a woman in her seventies who had recovered from COVID-19. The chain carries TRBV2 and TRBJ1-5; 7 nucleotides align to TRBD1. The sequencing sample was made of peripheral blood. CDR3 sequence: CASGGTGNQPQHF. The CDR3 nucleotides are TGTGCCAGCGGAGGGACAGGCAATCAGCCCCAGCATTTT.